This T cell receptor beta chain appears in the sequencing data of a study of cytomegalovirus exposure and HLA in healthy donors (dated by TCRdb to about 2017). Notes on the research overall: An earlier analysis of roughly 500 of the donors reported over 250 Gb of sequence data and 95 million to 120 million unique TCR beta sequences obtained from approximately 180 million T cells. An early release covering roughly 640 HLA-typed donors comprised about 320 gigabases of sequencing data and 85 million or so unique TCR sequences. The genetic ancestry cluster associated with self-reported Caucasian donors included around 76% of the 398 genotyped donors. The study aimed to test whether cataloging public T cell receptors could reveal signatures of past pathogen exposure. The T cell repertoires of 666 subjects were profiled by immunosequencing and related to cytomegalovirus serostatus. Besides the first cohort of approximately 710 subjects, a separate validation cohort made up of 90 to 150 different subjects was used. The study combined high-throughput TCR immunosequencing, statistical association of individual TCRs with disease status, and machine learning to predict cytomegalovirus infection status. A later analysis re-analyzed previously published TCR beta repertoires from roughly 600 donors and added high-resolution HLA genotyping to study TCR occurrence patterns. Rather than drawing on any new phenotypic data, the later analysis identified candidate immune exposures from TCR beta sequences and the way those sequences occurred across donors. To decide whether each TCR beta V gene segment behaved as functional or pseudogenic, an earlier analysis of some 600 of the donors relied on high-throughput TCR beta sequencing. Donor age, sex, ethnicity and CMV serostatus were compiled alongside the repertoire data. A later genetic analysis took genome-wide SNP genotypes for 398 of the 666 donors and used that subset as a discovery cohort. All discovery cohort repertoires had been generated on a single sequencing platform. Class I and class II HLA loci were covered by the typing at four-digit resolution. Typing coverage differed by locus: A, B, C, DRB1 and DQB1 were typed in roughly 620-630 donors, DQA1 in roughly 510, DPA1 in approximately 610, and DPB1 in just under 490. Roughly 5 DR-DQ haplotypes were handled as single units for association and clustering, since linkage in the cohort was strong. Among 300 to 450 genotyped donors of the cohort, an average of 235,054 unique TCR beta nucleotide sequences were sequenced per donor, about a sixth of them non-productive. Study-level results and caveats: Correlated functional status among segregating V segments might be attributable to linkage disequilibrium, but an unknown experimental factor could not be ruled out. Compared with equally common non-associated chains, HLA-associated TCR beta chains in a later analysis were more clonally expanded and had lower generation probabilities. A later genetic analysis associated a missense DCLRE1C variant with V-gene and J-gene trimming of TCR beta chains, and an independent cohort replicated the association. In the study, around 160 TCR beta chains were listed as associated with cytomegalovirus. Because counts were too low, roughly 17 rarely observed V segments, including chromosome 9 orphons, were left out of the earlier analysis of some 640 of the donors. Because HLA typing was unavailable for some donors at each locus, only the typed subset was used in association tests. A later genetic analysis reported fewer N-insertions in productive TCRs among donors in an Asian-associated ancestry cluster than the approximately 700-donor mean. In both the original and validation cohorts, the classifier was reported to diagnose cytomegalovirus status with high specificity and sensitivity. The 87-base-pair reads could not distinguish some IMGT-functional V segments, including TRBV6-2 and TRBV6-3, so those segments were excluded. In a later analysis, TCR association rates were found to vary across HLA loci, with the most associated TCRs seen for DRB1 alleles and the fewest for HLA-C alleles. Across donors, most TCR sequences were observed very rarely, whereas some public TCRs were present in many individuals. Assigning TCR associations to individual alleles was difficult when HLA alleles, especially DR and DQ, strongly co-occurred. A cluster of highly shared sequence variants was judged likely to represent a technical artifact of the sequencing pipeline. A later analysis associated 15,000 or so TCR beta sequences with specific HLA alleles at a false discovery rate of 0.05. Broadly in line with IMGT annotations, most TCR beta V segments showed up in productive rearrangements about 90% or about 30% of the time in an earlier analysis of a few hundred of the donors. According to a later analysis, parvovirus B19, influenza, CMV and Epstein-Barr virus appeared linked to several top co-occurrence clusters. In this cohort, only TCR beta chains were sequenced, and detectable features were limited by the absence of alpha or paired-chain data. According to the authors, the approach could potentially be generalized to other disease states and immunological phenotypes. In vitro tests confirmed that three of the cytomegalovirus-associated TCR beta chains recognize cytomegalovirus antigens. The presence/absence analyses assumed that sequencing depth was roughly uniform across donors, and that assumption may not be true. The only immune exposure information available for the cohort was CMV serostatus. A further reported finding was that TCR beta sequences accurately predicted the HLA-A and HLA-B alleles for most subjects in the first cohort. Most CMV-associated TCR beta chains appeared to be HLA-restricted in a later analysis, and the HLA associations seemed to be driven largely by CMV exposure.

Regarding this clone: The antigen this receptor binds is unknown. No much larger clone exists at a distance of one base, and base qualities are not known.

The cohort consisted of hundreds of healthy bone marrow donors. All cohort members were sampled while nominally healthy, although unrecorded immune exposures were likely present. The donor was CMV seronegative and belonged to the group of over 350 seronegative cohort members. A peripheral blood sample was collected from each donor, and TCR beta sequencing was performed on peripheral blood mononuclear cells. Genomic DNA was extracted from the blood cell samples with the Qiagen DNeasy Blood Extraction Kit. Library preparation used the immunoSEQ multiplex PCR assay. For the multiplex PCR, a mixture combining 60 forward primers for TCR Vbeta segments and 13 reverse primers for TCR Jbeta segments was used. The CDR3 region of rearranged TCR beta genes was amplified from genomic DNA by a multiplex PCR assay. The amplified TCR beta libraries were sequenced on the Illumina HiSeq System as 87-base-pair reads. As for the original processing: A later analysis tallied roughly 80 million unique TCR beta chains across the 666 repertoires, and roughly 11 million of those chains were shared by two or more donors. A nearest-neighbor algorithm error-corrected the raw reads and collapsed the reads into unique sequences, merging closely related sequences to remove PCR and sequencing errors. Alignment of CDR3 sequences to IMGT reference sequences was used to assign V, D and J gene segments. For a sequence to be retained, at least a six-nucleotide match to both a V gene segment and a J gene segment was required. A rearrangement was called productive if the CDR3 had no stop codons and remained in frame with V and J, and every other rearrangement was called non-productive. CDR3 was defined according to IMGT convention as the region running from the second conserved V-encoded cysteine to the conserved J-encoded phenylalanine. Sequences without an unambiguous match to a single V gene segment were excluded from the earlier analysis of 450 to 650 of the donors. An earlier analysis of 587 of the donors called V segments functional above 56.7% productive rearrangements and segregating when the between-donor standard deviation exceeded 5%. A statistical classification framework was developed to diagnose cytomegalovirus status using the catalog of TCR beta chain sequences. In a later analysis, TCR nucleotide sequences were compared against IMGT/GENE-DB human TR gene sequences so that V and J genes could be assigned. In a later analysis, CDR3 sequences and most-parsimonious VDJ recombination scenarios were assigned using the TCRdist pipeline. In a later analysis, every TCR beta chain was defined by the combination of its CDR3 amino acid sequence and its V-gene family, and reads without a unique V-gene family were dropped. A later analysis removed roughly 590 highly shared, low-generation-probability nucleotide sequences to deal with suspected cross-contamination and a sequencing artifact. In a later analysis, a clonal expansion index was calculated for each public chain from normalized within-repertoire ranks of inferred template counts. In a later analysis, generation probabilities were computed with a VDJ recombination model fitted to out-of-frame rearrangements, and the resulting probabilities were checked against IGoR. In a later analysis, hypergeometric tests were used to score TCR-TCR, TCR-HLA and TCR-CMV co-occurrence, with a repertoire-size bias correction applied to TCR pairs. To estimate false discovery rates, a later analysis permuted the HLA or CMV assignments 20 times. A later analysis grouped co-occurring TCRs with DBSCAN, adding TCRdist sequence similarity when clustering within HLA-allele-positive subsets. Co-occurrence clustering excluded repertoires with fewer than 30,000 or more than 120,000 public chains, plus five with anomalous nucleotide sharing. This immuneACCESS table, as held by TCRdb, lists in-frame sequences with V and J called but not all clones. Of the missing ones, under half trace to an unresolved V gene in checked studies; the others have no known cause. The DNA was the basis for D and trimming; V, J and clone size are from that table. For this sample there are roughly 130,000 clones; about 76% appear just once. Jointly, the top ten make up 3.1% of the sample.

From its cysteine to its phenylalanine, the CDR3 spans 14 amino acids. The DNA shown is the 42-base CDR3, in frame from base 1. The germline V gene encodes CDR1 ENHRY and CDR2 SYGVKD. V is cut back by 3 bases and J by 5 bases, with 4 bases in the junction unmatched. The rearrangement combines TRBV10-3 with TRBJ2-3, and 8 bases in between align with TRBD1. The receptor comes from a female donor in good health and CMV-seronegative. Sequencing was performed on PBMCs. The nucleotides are TGTGCCATCAGTGAATTCAGGGGGCGAGATACGCAGTATTTT. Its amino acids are CAISEFRGRDTQYF.